Listed below are T cell receptor beta chains from one sample, sequenced in a study of T cell responses to AZD1222 COVID-19 vaccine. TCRdb's copy holds only in-frame clones and misses some; the assay was immunoSEQ multiplex PCR. This sample yields about 97,000 clones, of which about four fifths are seen a single time; 15% to 20% belongs to the top ten. Material: peripheral blood, obtained on day 0 of AZD1222 vaccination. These receptors all come from an adult in good health. Both conserved end residues are trimmed from each CDR3.

TRBV7-2,TRBJ1-4,ASSLVGGEKLF
TRBV9,TRBJ1-3,ASSTRQSPGNTIY
TRBV9,TRBJ1-1,ASSAGQGGLNTEAF
TRBV30,TRBJ1-3,AWKGQGSSQGGNTIY
TRBV5-1,TRBJ2-6,ASSLGGAGANVLT
TRBV3-1/TRBV3-2,TRBJ1-6,ASSQGGYNSPLH
TRBV24-1,TRBJ2-3,ATSDPREAEMYTQY
TRBV5-1,TRBJ1-4,ASSAGTGGEKLF
TRBV7-9,TRBJ1-3,ASSLGGGTNTIY
TRBV6-1,TRBJ1-5,ASSEPRGSNQPQH
TRBV7-8,TRBJ2-4,ASSLDLGGLAKNIQY
TRBV6-6,TRBJ1-5,ASGSNQPQH
TRBV5-6,TRBJ1-2,ASSLSQSYYGYT
TRBV4-1,TRBJ1-2,ASSQRADTNYGYT
TRBV24-1,TRBJ1-1,ATSEPGTDTEAF
TRBV7-8,TRBJ2-7,ASSSTSGDYEQY
TRBV11-3,TRBJ1-1,ASSFGGVGTEAF
TRBV9,TRBJ2-5,ASSGPGTYQTQY
TRBV28,TRBJ2-5,ASSMGGPFKETQY
TRBV19,TRBJ1-1,ASSTGRTNTEAF
TRBV19,TRBJ2-2,ASTTPNTGELF
TRBV6-6,TRBJ2-3,ASSPGDAVQY
TRBV5-1,TRBJ2-4,ASSLSVGTTAKNIQY
TRBV5-6,TRBJ1-2,ASSLPEYGYT
TRBV19,TRBJ1-5,ASSIEGGANQPQH
TRBV4-2,TRBJ2-1,ASSRLGPRNEQF
TRBV2,TRBJ1-1,ASSEETGGKAF
TRBV7-9,TRBJ1-1,ASSFPEEEGTEAF